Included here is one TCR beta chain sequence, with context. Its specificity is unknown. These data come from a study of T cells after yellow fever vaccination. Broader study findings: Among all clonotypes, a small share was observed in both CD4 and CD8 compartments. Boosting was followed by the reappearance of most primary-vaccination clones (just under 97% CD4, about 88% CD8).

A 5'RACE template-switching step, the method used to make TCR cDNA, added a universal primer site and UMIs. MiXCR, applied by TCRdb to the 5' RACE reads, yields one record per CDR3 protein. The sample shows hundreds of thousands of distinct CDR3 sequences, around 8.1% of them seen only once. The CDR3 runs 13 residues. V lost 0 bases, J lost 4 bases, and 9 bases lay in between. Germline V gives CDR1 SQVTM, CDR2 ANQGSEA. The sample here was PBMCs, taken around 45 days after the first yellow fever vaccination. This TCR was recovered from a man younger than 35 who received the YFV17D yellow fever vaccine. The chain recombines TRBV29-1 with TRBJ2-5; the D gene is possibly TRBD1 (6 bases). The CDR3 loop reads CSVEDRGGETQYF. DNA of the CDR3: TGCAGCGTTGAAGATCGAGGGGGAGAGACCCAGTACTTC.